This T cell receptor beta chain stems from a study of CD8+ T cells in alopecia areata (dated by TCRdb to 2016 to 2018). Background on the whole study: The treated patients, all with moderate-to-severe alopecia areata, were enrolled in an open-label pilot trial of oral tofacitinib given at 5 to 10 mg twice daily. In both human patients and the C3H/HeJ mouse model, the study applied high-throughput TCRbeta sequencing to look at T cell clonal expansion in alopecia areata. Human TCRbeta sequencing covered scalp tissue and sorted CD4+ and CD8+ peripheral blood T cells from patchy and totalis/universalis alopecia areata patients and healthy controls. Scalp clonality was compared across normal scalp (n=4), patchy alopecia areata scalp (n=8), and alopecia totalis/universalis scalp (n=8). Biopsies were taken from tofacitinib-treated patients at baseline and again at 4 and 24 weeks into treatment, and several of those patients also had a later scalp biopsy. The SALT score, which quantifies the percentage of affected scalp surface area, was used to measure disease severity in treated patients. Patients received tofacitinib for 6 to 18 months and were then followed off drug for 6 months to check for delayed response and recurrence. immunoSEQ multiplex PCR using 35 Vbeta forward primers and 13 Jbeta reverse primers was used to amplify TCRbeta CDR3 regions. RNA came from the PAXgene miRNA kit for fixed scalp, the miRNeasy kit for PBMCs, and the RNeasy kit for mouse skin. What the authors observed across the whole study: Shared TCR sequences between patients were less evident than in mice, which may be partly attributable to HLA diversity in the patient population. The treated cohort was small, with a single nonresponder, so links between baseline CD8+ expansion and response need larger studies. Many expanded lesional clones persisted in scalp and blood during tofacitinib treatment, which may partly explain relapse after stopping treatment. Higher clonality and more expanded CD8+ clones were observed in lesional scalp than in normal scalp, particularly in alopecia totalis/universalis, a finding suggestive of antigenic drive. Unlike mouse skin, where gammadelta T cells dominate, normal human skin contains resident alphabeta T cells that get sequenced too, which complicates analysis of the scalp TCR repertoire. Scalp clonality and the number of expanded CD8+ clones among the top 100 scalp clones were significantly decreased by tofacitinib.

This specimen's time point label, per the study, means: more than three weeks on oral tofacitinib. The treatment or condition tag for this specimen amounts to: oral pan-JAK inhibitor, 5-10 mg twice daily. Lesional scalp punch biopsies and peripheral blood were obtained from alopecia areata patients. PBMCs were isolated by density centrifugation and stained for CD3, CD4 and CD8, after which CD4+ and CD8+ T cells were sorted on a FACSAria. The germline V gene specifies SNHLY as CDR1 and FYNNEI as CDR2. The CDR3 holds 15 amino acids from the cysteine to the phenylalanine. Just CDR3 DNA is preserved here, 45 bases in frame from base 1. Libraries were constructed by the immunoSEQ multiplex PCR assay. RNA was extracted from all samples and reverse transcribed into cDNA, which served as template for TCR sequencing. First-strand cDNA was synthesized using SuperScript III with a 2:1 mix of oligo-dT and random hexamers. Amplification bias was assessed with a synthetic immune receptor repertoire, and residual bias was removed computationally. Per the original workflow: Raw reads were preprocessed to remove errors, and CDR3 was defined by IMGT conventions from the conserved cysteine to phenylalanine. Clonality was computed as 1 minus the Shannon entropy, with the entropy normalized by log2 of the number of productive unique TCRs. CD4 or CD8 identity of scalp clones was inferred by cross-referencing scalp TCRbeta sequences with sorted blood CD4 and CD8 repertoires. In its TCRdb copy, this immuneACCESS table keeps in-frame sequences only and misses some clones. Where compared with another copy, unresolved V genes explain less than half of these, and the others have no known cause. D and trimming were read from the DNA, whereas the V and J calls and clone size are those reported in that table. This sample has just over 150,000 clones in its table, and about two thirds of those were observed once. The ten largest clones take up around 0.91% of the sample.

Concerning this clone itself: The clone's antigen remains unknown. The junction does not match germline at one end; this may be a read error.

The sequenced sample was CD4+ T cells sorted from blood, obtained at week 4, from a patient treated with tofacitinib. This receptor chain uses TRBV2 and TRBJ1-2; a stretch of 12 junction bases matches TRBD1. The receptor's source is a human donor with alopecia areata. In nucleotide form, the sequence is TGTGCCAGCCGTGACGGGACAGGGGGCGCGGATGGCTACACCTTC. The translation is CASRDGTGGADGYTF.